Each of the 10 T cell receptor beta chains below was sequenced from the same sample in a study of spatial heterogeneity in lung cancer. TCRdb independently ran MiXCR on the 5' RACE reads; one entry per CDR3 protein. Of roughly 72,000 distinct CDR3 sequences listed, around 9.3% are singletons. Sample time point: blood at routine non-recurrence follow-up after resection. The sample in question was PBMCs, obtained at follow-up. Receptors were obtained from a female donor with early-stage non-small cell lung cancer.

This chain links TRBV4-1 with TRBJ1-5, with D hard to call. Germline CDR1 reads MGHRA; CDR2 reads YSYEKL. The CDR3 runs to 14 residues. Trimming took 2 bases from V and 5 from J, leaving 10 bases between them. CDR3 sequence (DNA): TGCGCCAGCAGCCAATTCACAGATCATCAGCCCCAGCATTTT. The encoded protein is CASSQFTDHQPQHF.

This clonotype has ten or more counts. The J gene is TRBJ1-2, the V gene TRBV12-3 or TRBV12-4, with D hard to call. Trimming left V 6 bases short and J 2 bases short, with 10 bases between. The CDR3 spans 13 residues. The DNA of the CDR3 is TGTGCCAGCAGCATATCAGAGAACTATGGCTACACCTTC. It encodes CASSISENYGYTF.

This clonotype was counted only a few times. The germline gene is not matched at one end of the junction; a read error may be the cause. This chain joins TRBV7-7 and TRBJ2-5; a weak D match, TRBD1 (5 bases). Germline values: CDR1 SSHAT, CDR2 FNYEAQ (reference sequence). This CDR3 contains 15 residues. The CDR3 sequence is CASSPGPTVGETQYF. The CDR3 nucleotides are TGTGCTAGCAGCCCAGGGCCTACGGTTGGAGAGACCCAGTACTTC. The full variable domain, its missing parts supplied by reference TRBV7-7 and TRBJ2-5, is GAGVSQSPRYKVTKRGQDVTLRCDPISSHATLYWYQQALGQGPEFLTYFNYEAQPDKSGLPSDRFSAERPEGSISTLTIQRTEQRDSAMYRCASSPGPTVGETQYFGPGTRLLVL.

This clonotype was counted ten times or more. The chain carries TRBV7-2 and TRBJ1-1; D possibly corresponds to TRBD1 (5 bases). Trimming shortened V by 1 base and J by 4 bases, and 13 bases separated the two germline ends. The CDR3 runs 15 residues. Germline-derived CDR1 and CDR2 are SGHTA and FQGNSA. CDR3 DNA sequence: TGTGCCAGCAGCTTAGATCAGGGTAGGGGCACTGAAGCTTTCTTT. The encoded protein is CASSLDQGRGTEAFF. The full variable domain, completed using reference TRBV7-2 and TRBJ1-1, is GAGVSQSPSNKVTEKGKDVELRCDPISGHTALYWYRQSLGQGLEFLIYFQGNSAPDKSGLPSDRFSAERTGGSVSTLTIQRTQQEDSAVYLCASSLDQGRGTEAFFGQGTRLTVV.

At least ten counts were recorded for this clonotype. The genes are TRBV5-1 and TRBJ2-3; D unresolved. The germline V and J ends were trimmed by 4 bases and 1 base, with 16 bases remaining between them. In germline, CDR1 is SGHRS, CDR2 YFSETQ. The CDR3 consists of 16 residues. CDR3 amino acids: CASSRRTQSGTDTQYF. The CDR3 DNA follows: TGCGCCAGCAGCCGCCGGACCCAATCGGGCACAGATACGCAGTATTTT. The whole variable domain, remainder taken from reference TRBV5-1 and TRBJ2-3, is KAGVTQTPRYLIKTRGQQVTLSCSPISGHRSVSWYQQTPGQGLQFLFEYFSETQRNKGNFPGRFSGRQFSNSRSEMNVSTLELGDSALYLCASSRRTQSGTDTQYFGPGTRLTVL.

In its sample, this clonotype was seen a few times. This rearrangement joins TRBV20-1 to TRBJ2-5; D gene uncertain. Per germline, CDR1 DFQATT and CDR2 SNEGSKA (reference sequence). This CDR3 is built from 15 residues. Trimming removed 0 bases from V and 0 bases from J, with 11 bases in between. The CDR3, as DNA: TGCAGTGCTAGAGATTTGGGAAGGGACCAAGAGACCCAGTACTTC. It translates to CSARDLGRDQETQYF.

This clonotype was picked up many times. The chain joins TRBV6-6 to TRBJ2-5, with 7 bases fitting TRBD1. The germline V gene has CDR1 MNHNY and CDR2 SVGAGI (reference sequence). J lost 0 bases, V lost 7 bases, and 11 bases had no gene match. The CDR3 is 16 residues long. The CDR3 sequence is CASTTGVRTDQETQYF. In DNA form, the CDR3 reads TGTGCCAGCACCACAGGGGTTAGGACAGACCAAGAGACCCAGTACTTC.

The V call is TRBV29-1, the J call TRBJ2-7; 7 nucleotides match TRBD1. This CDR3 comprises 14 residues. V dropped 4 bases and J dropped 0; count of bases not matched to a gene: 6. CDR1 SQVTM and CDR2 ANQGSEA come from the germline V gene. The CDR3 coding sequence is TGCAGCGTTGCGACAGGGCTTAGCTCCTACGAGCAGTACTTC. Translated: CSVATGLSSYEQYF.

This clonotype was recorded a few times. The CDR3 sequence: CASSQGNQPQHF. The CDR3, as DNA: TGCGCCAGCAGCCAGGGGAATCAGCCCCAGCATTTT. The chain joins TRBV10-1 to TRBJ1-5, with D maybe TRBD1 (6 bases). Germline-derived CDR1 and CDR2 are WNHNN and SYGVQD (reference sequence). V lost 6 bases, J lost 4 bases, and 7 bases lay in between. The CDR3 sequence is 12 residues long.

This clonotype showed up many times. The chain joins TRBV20-1 to TRBJ1-5; D may be TRBD1 (5 bases). Trimming took 3 bases from V and 4 from J, leaving 10 bases between them. Germline V gives CDR1 DFQATT, CDR2 SNEGSKA (reference sequence). This CDR3 comprises 13 residues. Here the CDR3 DNA reads TGCAGTGCTAGTGCCGGGGGGAATCAGCCCCAGCATTTT. It specifies CSASAGGNQPQHF.